The rows below give T cell receptor beta chains drawn from one sample of a study of T cell changes during pregnancy in multiple sclerosis. Here immunoSEQ multiplex PCR was the method, and the copy in TCRdb shows in-frame clones only, minus some. The data hold about 94,000 clones, with 94% observed a single time. The specimen was peripheral blood, collected in the third trimester of pregnancy. These receptors were obtained from a female donor with multiple sclerosis, enrolled in a pregnancy study. The CDR3 runs from the conserved cysteine through the conserved F or W. D genes are given only for firm matches. A clone size is listed for some rows: how often the clone was seen (once, few, many), or a class if it is expanded.

abundance: -; j_gene: TRBJ1-1; d_gene: TRBD1; v_gene: TRBV14; CDR3nt: TGTGCCAGCAGCCAAGAGGCGGGACAGGGGAAAGGAGCTTTCTTT; CDR3aa: CASSQEAGQGKGAFF
abundance: -; j_gene: TRBJ2-7; d_gene: TRBD2; v_gene: TRBV6-1; CDR3nt: TGTGCCAGCAGTGGGGGACTAGCGGGTCGCGAGCAGTACTTC; CDR3aa: CASSGGLAGREQYF
abundance: once; j_gene: TRBJ1-3; d_gene: -; v_gene: TRBV6-1; CDR3nt: TGTGCCAGCAGTGAAAGGAGGGAGGCTGGAAACACCATATATTTT; CDR3aa: CASSERREAGNTIYF
abundance: -; j_gene: TRBJ2-7; d_gene: -; v_gene: TRBV7-2; CDR3nt: TGTGCCAGCAGCTTACAGGGAACCTACGAGCAGTACTTC; CDR3aa: CASSLQGTYEQYF
abundance: -; j_gene: TRBJ2-1; d_gene: TRBD2; v_gene: TRBV7-9; CDR3nt: TGTGCCAGCAGCTTAGCTAGCGGGAGAAACAATGAGCAGTTCTTC; CDR3aa: CASSLASGRNNEQFF
abundance: -; j_gene: TRBJ2-2; d_gene: -; v_gene: TRBV4-1; CDR3nt: TGCGCCAGCAGCCACGGGGGGAACACCGGGGAGCTGTTTTTT; CDR3aa: CASSHGGNTGELFF
abundance: -; j_gene: TRBJ2-3; d_gene: -; v_gene: TRBV10-3; CDR3nt: TGTGCCATCAGTGAGCGAGCTAGGACAGAGACAGATACGCAGTATTTT; CDR3aa: CAISERARTETDTQYF
abundance: -; j_gene: TRBJ2-1; d_gene: TRBD2; v_gene: TRBV19; CDR3nt: TGTGCCAGTAAACTAGCGCTATCCTACAATGAGCAGTTCTTC; CDR3aa: CASKLALSYNEQFF
abundance: -; j_gene: TRBJ2-3; d_gene: -; v_gene: TRBV5-1; CDR3nt: TGCGCCAGCAGCTTGGCAGGAAGCACAGATACGCAGTATTTT; CDR3aa: CASSLAGSTDTQYF
abundance: once; j_gene: TRBJ2-2; d_gene: -; v_gene: TRBV9; CDR3nt: TGTGCCAGCAGACGCGGGTCCGGGGAGCTGTTTTTT; CDR3aa: CASRRGSGELFF
abundance: -; j_gene: TRBJ2-3; d_gene: TRBD2; v_gene: TRBV7-6; CDR3nt: TGTGCCAGCAGCTTCGGACTAGCGATGGCGGCAGATACGCAGTATTTT; CDR3aa: CASSFGLAMAADTQYF
abundance: -; j_gene: TRBJ1-2; d_gene: TRBD1; v_gene: TRBV7-9; CDR3nt: TGTGCCAGCAGTTCATCCGAATCGGGACAGAAGATCTATGGCTACACCTTC; CDR3aa: CASSSSESGQKIYGYTF